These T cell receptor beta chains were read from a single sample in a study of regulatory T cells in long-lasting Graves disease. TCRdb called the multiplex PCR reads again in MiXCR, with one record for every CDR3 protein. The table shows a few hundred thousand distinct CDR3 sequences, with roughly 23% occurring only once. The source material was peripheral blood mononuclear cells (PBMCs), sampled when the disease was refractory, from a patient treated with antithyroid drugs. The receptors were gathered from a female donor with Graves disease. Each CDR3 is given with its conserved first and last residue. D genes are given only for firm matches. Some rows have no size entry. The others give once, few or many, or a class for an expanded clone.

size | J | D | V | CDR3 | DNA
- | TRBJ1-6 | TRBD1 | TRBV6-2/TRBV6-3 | CASSYRTGDSPLHF | TGTGCCAGCAGTTACAGGACAGGGGATTCACCCCTCCACTTT
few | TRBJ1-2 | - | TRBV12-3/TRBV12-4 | CASRSNINYGYTF | TGTGCCAGCAGGAGCAACATTAACTATGGCTACACCTTC
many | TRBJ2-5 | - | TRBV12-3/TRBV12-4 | CASSLTGSQETQYF | TGTGCCAGCAGTTTAACCGGGTCTCAAGAGACCCAGTACTTC
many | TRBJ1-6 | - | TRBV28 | CASSLSGADNSPLHF | TGTGCCAGCAGTTTATCAGGGGCCGATAATTCACCCCTCCACTTT
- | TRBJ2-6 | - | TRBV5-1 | CASSDWSSGANVLTF | TGCGCCAGCAGCGATTGGAGCTCTGGGGCCAACGTCCTGACTTTC
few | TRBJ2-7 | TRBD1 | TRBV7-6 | CASSSRGRGSEQYF | TGTGCCAGCAGCTCCAGGGGGCGGGGAAGCGAGCAGTACTTC
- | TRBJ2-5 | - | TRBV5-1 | CASSLAGRGQETQYF | TGCGCCAGCAGCTTGGCAGGAAGGGGTCAAGAGACCCAGTACTTC
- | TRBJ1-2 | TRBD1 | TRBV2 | CASSGTGGASDYGYTF | TGTGCCAGCTCGGGGACAGGGGGCGCATCCGACTATGGCTACACCTTC
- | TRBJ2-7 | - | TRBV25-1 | CASTEAGGYEQYF | TGTGCCAGCACAGAGGCCGGTGGCTACGAGCAGTACTTC
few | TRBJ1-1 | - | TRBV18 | CASSLSYEGAFF | TGTGCCAGCTCACTTTCATATGAAGGGGCTTTCTTT
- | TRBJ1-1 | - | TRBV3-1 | CASSQGRQVRMNTEAFF | TGTGCCAGCAGCCAAGGTCGGCAGGTGCGAATGAACACTGAAGCTTTCTTT
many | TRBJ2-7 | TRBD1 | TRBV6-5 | CASSYDGTGSLEQYF | TGTGCCAGCAGTTACGATGGGACAGGCAGCTTGGAGCAGTACTTC
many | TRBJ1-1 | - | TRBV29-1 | CSVVWAATEAFF | TGCAGCGTTGTCTGGGCCGCCACTGAAGCTTTCTTT
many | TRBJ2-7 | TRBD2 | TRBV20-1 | CSASPTEGAGSEQYF | TGCAGTGCTAGCCCTACTGAGGGAGCGGGAAGTGAGCAGTACTTC
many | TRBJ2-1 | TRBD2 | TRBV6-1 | CASSERIGLGDEQFF | TGTGCCAGCAGTGAACGGATCGGACTAGGCGATGAGCAGTTCTTC
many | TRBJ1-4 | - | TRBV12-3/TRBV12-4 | CASTRGGATNEKLFF | TGTGCCAGCACCCGGGGCGGTGCAACTAATGAAAAACTGTTTTTT
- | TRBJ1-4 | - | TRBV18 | CASSPPNPLGGGGREKLFF | TGTGCCAGCTCACCACCCAACCCCCTGGGCGGGGGTGGTCGCGAAAAACTGTTTTTT
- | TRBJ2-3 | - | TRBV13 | CASSLVIQGTDTQYF | TGTGCCAGCAGCTTAGTTATACAGGGCACAGATACGCAGTATTTT
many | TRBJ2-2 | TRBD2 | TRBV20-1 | CSARDLTAGEATGELFF | TGCAGTGCTAGAGACCTAACAGCGGGAGAGGCTACCGGGGAGCTGTTTTTT
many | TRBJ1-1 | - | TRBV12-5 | CASGLRQGSMNTEAFF | TGTGCTAGTGGTTTAAGGCAGGGGTCGATGAACACTGAAGCTTTCTTT
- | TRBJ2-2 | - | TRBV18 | CASSTTDTGELFF | TGTGCCAGCTCAACGACGGACACCGGGGAGCTGTTTTTT
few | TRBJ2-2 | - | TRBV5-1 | CASSLQGLTTGELFF | TGCGCCAGCAGCTTACAGGGTTTGACCACCGGGGAGCTGTTTTTT
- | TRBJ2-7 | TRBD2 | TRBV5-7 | CASSVGLADLYEQYF | TGTGCCAGCAGTGTTGGACTAGCGGACCTCTACGAGCAGTACTTC
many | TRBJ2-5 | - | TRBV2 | CASRARGLEETQYF | TGTGCCAGCAGGGCCCGGGGCTTGGAAGAGACCCAGTACTTC
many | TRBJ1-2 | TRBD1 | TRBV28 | CASSFFQGALYGYTF | TGTGCCAGCAGTTTTTTCCAGGGGGCGTTGTATGGCTACACCTTC
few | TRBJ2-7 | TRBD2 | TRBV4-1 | CASSHSSGREYEQYF | TGCGCCAGCAGCCATTCTAGCGGGAGGGAATACGAGCAGTACTTC
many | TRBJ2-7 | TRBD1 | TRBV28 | CASSPWGQGPSYEQYF | TGTGCCAGCAGCCCATGGGGACAGGGTCCCTCCTACGAGCAGTACTTC
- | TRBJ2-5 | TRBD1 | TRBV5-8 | CASSPGQGARGETQYF | TGTGCCAGCAGCCCCGGACAGGGGGCGCGGGGAGAGACCCAGTACTTC
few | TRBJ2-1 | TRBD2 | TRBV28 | CASSSRLAGYHEQFF | TGTGCCAGCAGTTCACGACTAGCGGGATACCATGAGCAGTTCTTC
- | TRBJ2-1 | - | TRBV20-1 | CSANPYGGLAASDEQFF | TGCAGTGCTAACCCTTACGGTGGACTCGCCGCCAGCGATGAGCAGTTCTTC
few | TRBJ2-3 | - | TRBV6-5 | CASSYSWPGSTDTQYF | TGTGCCAGCAGTTACTCTTGGCCGGGGAGCACAGATACGCAGTATTTT
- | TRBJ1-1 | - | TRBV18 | CASSPRGGFNTEAFF | TGTGCCAGCTCACCCCGGGGGGGATTTAACACTGAAGCTTTCTTT
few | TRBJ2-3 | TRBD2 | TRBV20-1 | CSAIAGIKQGTQYF | TGCAGTGCAATAGCGGGGATAAAGCAGGGTACGCAGTATTTT
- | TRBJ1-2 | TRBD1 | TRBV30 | CAWDPGQGNYGYTF | TGTGCCTGGGATCCGGGACAGGGGAACTATGGCTACACCTTC
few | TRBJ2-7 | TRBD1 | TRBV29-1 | CSVEDGPGGMYEQYF | TGCAGCGTTGAAGATGGCCCAGGGGGTATGTATGAGCAGTACTTC
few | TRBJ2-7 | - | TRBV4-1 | CASSQGPGQGYEQYF | TGCGCCAGCAGCCAGGGTCCGGGACAAGGGTACGAGCAGTACTTC
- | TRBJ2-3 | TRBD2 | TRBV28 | CASSFLAGGTDTQYF | TGTGCCAGCAGTTTCTTAGCGGGAGGGACAGATACGCAGTATTTT
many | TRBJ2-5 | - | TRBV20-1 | CSASDRGETQYF | TGCAGTGCATCGGACCGGGGAGAGACCCAGTACTTC
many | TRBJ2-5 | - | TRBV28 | CASRLGPYEAQYF | TGTGCCAGCAGACTCGGACCGTACGAGGCCCAGTACTTC
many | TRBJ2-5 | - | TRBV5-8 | CASSLSEGQETQYF | TGTGCCAGCAGCTTGTCAGAGGGCCAAGAGACCCAGTACTTC
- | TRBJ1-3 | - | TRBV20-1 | CSAPMGNTIYF | TGCAGTGCTCCCATGGGAAACACCATATATTTT
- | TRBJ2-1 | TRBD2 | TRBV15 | CATSRGTSGRYNEQFF | TGTGCCACCAGCAGAGGGACTAGCGGGCGATACAATGAGCAGTTCTTC
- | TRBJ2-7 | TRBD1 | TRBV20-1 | CSARTGVEQYF | TGCAGTGCTAGGACAGGGGTGGAGCAGTACTTC
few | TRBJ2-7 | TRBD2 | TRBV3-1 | CASSQDPWLAGTYEQYF | TGTGCCAGCAGCCAAGATCCTTGGCTAGCGGGAACCTACGAGCAGTACTTC
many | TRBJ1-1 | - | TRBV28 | CASSLRRGAFF | TGTGCCAGCAGTTTGCGCCGAGGGGCTTTCTTT
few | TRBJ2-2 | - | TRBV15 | CATSRGLGTTGELFF | TGTGCCACCAGCAGAGGACTTGGGACAACCGGGGAGCTGTTTTTT
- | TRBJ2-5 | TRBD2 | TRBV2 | CASSPGRGEETQYF | TGTGCCAGCAGTCCCGGGCGGGGGGAAGAGACCCAGTACTTC
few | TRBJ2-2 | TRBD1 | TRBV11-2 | CASTDFLGQGFTGELFF | TGTGCCAGCACCGATTTCCTTGGACAGGGCTTCACCGGGGAGCTGTTTTTT
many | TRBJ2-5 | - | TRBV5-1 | CASSPGSVQETQYF | TGTGCCAGCAGCCCGGGGTCAGTTCAAGAGACCCAGTACTTC
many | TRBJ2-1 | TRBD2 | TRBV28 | CASSLLREGDEQFF | TGTGCCAGCAGTTTGTTGCGGGAGGGTGATGAGCAGTTCTTC
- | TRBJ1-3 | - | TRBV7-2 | CASSLEWPRNTIYF | TGTGCCAGCAGCTTAGAATGGCCGCGAAACACCATATATTTT
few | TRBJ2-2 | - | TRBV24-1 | CATSGSLGQNFLATGELFF | TGTGCCACCAGTGGCTCCCTCGGACAGAACTTCTTAGCCACCGGGGAGCTGTTTTTT
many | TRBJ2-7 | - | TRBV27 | CASSEEGRGEQYF | TGTGCCAGCAGTGAGGAAGGCAGGGGCGAGCAGTACTTC